This T cell receptor (beta chain) was recovered during a study of cytomegalovirus exposure and HLA in healthy donors (dated by TCRdb to the late 2010s). With respect to the entire study: An earlier analysis of more than 550 of the donors reported approximately 280 Gb of sequence data and 117 million unique TCR beta sequences obtained from roughly 180 million T cells. Roughly 300 gigabases of sequencing data and around 85 million unique TCR sequences made up an early release that covered approximately 620 HLA-typed donors. Among the approximately 430 genotyped donors, about 83% belonged to the genetic ancestry cluster associated with self-reported Caucasian donors. The aim of the study was to test whether cataloging public T cell receptors could identify signatures of past pathogen exposure. The study profiled the T cell repertoires of about 720 subjects by immunosequencing and related them to cytomegalovirus serostatus. Besides the first cohort of 666 subjects, a separate validation cohort made up of over a hundred different subjects was used. The study combined high-throughput TCR immunosequencing, statistical association of individual TCRs with disease status, and machine learning to predict cytomegalovirus infection status. A later analysis re-examined previously published TCR beta repertoires from hundreds of donors and added high-resolution HLA genotyping to investigate patterns of TCR occurrence. The later analysis used no new phenotypic data to find candidate immune exposures, relying instead on TCR beta sequences and their occurrence across donors. To decide whether each TCR beta V gene segment behaved as functional or pseudogenic, an earlier analysis of some 600 of the donors relied on high-throughput TCR beta sequencing. Donor age, sex, ethnicity and CMV serostatus were collected together with the repertoire data. Genome-wide SNP genotypes for about 65% of the 666 donors were used in a later genetic analysis, which treated that subset as a discovery cohort. Every repertoire in the discovery cohort had been generated on one and the same sequencing platform. Class I and class II HLA loci were covered by the typing at four-digit resolution. The number of typed donors differed by locus: 629-630 for A, B, C, DRB1 and DQB1; roughly 510 for DQA1; around 580 for DPA1; and about 450 for DPB1. Four to six DR-DQ haplotypes were handled as single units for association and clustering, since linkage in the cohort was strong. Among 300 to 450 genotyped donors of the cohort, an average of about 240,000 unique TCR beta nucleotide sequences were sequenced per donor, roughly a sixth of them non-productive. What the study reported, not specific to this receptor: At a false discovery rate of 0.05, a later analysis linked 15,000 to 20,000 TCR beta sequences to specific HLA alleles. In a later analysis, several top co-occurrence clusters were reported to appear linked to parvovirus B19, influenza, CMV and Epstein-Barr virus. An association between a missense DCLRE1C variant and V-gene and J-gene trimming of TCR beta chains was found in a later genetic analysis and replicated in an independent cohort. In a later analysis, HLA-associated TCR beta chains showed more clonal expansion and lower generation probabilities than non-associated chains that were equally common. Because counts were too low, 15 to 20 rarely observed V segments, including chromosome 9 orphons, were excluded from the earlier analysis of under 650 of the donors. In the study, roughly 160 TCR beta chains were listed as associated with cytomegalovirus. Roughly uniform sequencing depth across donors was assumed in presence/absence analyses, although this assumption may not hold. In a later genetic analysis, fewer N-insertions in productive TCRs were reported among donors in an Asian-associated ancestry cluster than the roughly 700-donor mean. When HLA alleles, especially DR and DQ, strongly co-occurred, TCR associations were difficult to assign to individual alleles. Three of the identified cytomegalovirus-associated TCR beta chains were confirmed in vitro to be specific for cytomegalovirus antigens. The classifier was reported to diagnose cytomegalovirus status with high specificity and sensitivity in both the original and validation cohorts. Most TCR sequences were observed very rarely across donors, whereas some public TCRs were present in many individuals. In a later analysis, most CMV-associated TCR beta chains were found to appear HLA-restricted, with HLA associations seemingly driven largely by CMV exposure. The 87-base-pair reads could not distinguish some IMGT-functional V segments, including TRBV6-2 and TRBV6-3, so those segments were excluded. Because some donors lacked HLA typing at each locus, the association tests relied only on the typed subset. The only immune exposure information available for the cohort was CMV serostatus. In an earlier analysis of some 550 of the donors, most TCR beta V segments were observed in productive rearrangements about 87% or about 30% of the time, broadly matching IMGT annotations. Correlated functional status among segregating V segments might be attributable to linkage disequilibrium, but an unknown experimental factor could not be ruled out. A further reported finding was that TCR beta sequences accurately predicted the HLA-A and HLA-B alleles for most subjects in the first cohort. The cohort was sequenced for TCR beta chains only, and without alpha or paired-chain data the features that could be detected were limited. A cluster of highly shared sequence variants was judged likely to represent a technical artifact of the sequencing pipeline. The authors suggested that the approach could potentially be extended to other disease states and immunological phenotypes. In a later analysis, TCR association rates were found to vary across HLA loci, with the most associated TCRs seen for DRB1 alleles and the fewest for HLA-C alleles.

Clipping removes 1 base from V and 10 bases from J, with 6 as the unmatched junction base count. The CDR3 spans 15 residues, from the cysteine through the phenylalanine. The read is trimmed to its CDR3 DNA, 45 bases read in frame from base 1. CDR1 and CDR2 are read off the germline V gene as SGHTA and FQGNSA. The cohort consisted of 650 to 850 healthy bone marrow donors. At the time of sampling, all cohort members were nominally healthy, though unrecorded immune exposures were likely present. The donor tested CMV seropositive, placing the donor among the 289 seropositive members of the cohort. A peripheral blood sample was provided by each donor, and peripheral blood mononuclear cells were used for TCR beta sequencing. The Qiagen DNeasy Blood Extraction Kit was used to extract genomic DNA from the blood cell samples. Library construction relied on the immunoSEQ multiplex PCR assay. The multiplex PCR relied on a mix of 60 forward primers for TCR Vbeta segments and 13 reverse primers for TCR Jbeta segments. Amplification of the CDR3 region of rearranged TCR beta genes was performed with a multiplex PCR assay on genomic DNA. The Illumina HiSeq System was used to sequence the amplified TCR beta libraries as 87-base-pair reads. On the study's bioinformatics: A later analysis tallied around 87 million unique TCR beta chains across the 666 repertoires, and about 12 million of those chains were shared by two or more donors. Raw reads were error-corrected and collapsed into unique sequences by a nearest-neighbor algorithm in which closely related sequences were merged to remove PCR and sequencing errors. CDR3 sequences were aligned to IMGT reference sequences to assign V, D and J gene segments. For a sequence to be retained, at least a six-nucleotide match to both a V gene segment and a J gene segment was required. A rearrangement was called productive if the CDR3 had no stop codons and remained in frame with V and J, and every other rearrangement was called non-productive. CDR3 was defined by IMGT convention, running from the second conserved V-encoded cysteine to the conserved J-encoded phenylalanine. The earlier analysis of about 610 of the donors excluded sequences that lacked an unambiguous match to a single V gene segment. In an earlier analysis of 587 of the donors, V segments were called functional above 56.7% productive rearrangements and were called segregating when the between-donor standard deviation exceeded 5%. A statistical classification framework was built for diagnosing cytomegalovirus status from the catalog of TCR beta chain sequences. V and J gene assignment, in a later analysis, came from comparing TCR nucleotide sequences with IMGT/GENE-DB human TR gene sequences. A later analysis assigned CDR3 sequences and most-parsimonious VDJ recombination scenarios with the TCRdist pipeline. A later analysis defined each TCR beta chain by its CDR3 amino acid sequence plus V-gene family, and excluded reads lacking a unique V-gene family. A later analysis removed 592 highly shared, low-generation-probability nucleotide sequences to deal with suspected cross-contamination and a sequencing artifact. In a later analysis, a clonal expansion index was calculated for each public chain from normalized within-repertoire ranks of inferred template counts. A later analysis computed generation probabilities with a VDJ recombination model fitted to out-of-frame rearrangements, and checked the results against IGoR. In a later analysis, hypergeometric tests were used to score TCR-TCR, TCR-HLA and TCR-CMV co-occurrence, with a repertoire-size bias correction applied to TCR pairs. A later analysis estimated false discovery rates by permuting HLA or CMV assignments 20 times. A later analysis grouped co-occurring TCRs with DBSCAN, adding TCRdist sequence similarity when clustering within HLA-allele-positive subsets. Repertoires with fewer than 30,000 or more than 120,000 public chains, plus five repertoires with anomalous nucleotide sharing, were excluded from co-occurrence clustering. The clones in this table, taken by TCRdb from immuneACCESS, are in-frame only. Not every clone is retained; where verified, under half of the shortfall comes from an unresolved V gene, and the cause of the rest is unknown. That table gives V, J and clone size, and the DNA gave D and trimming. The sample table shows around 100,000 clones, and around three quarters are seen once. More than 3.5% of the sample lies in the top ten.

As for this clone: What this receptor recognizes is not known. No clone much larger than this one lies a single base away; base qualities are absent.

The specimen sequenced was PBMCs. The sequence is built from TRBV7-2 and TRBJ2-1, with TRBD2 identical over 11 junction bases. The TCR comes from a female donor in good health and CMV-seropositive. CDR3 region: CASSLELAGGREQFF. The DNA reads TGTGCCAGCAGCTTAGAGCTAGCGGGAGGTCGGGAGCAGTTCTTC.